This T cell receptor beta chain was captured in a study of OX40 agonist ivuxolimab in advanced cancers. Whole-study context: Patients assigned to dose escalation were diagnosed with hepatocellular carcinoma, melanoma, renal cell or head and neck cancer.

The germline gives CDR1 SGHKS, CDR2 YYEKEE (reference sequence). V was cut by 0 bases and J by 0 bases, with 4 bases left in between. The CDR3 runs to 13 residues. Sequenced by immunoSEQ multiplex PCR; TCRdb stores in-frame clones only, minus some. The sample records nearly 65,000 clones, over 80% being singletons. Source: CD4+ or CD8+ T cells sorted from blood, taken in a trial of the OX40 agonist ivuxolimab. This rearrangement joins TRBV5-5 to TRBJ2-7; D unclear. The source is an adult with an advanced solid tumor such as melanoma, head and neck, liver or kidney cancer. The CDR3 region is CASSLVGSYEQYV. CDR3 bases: TGTGCCAGCAGCTTGGTTGGCTCCTACGAGCAGTACGTC.